This T cell receptor (beta chain) is drawn from a study of blood T cell repertoires in COVID-19. The wider study: Donors in the United States, Italy and Spain gave samples during acute or convalescent COVID-19. PBMCs, B-cell-depleted T cells, or T cells were the source of the cDNA or gDNA that made up the material.

Trimming removed 1 base from V and 6 bases from J, with 9 bases in between. The CDR3 contains 14 residues. The V gene's germline CDR1 is LGHDT and CDR2 YNNKEL (reference sequence). Study processing details: Reference gene primer amplification gave nucleated cell count estimates. Produced via immunoSEQ multiplex PCR; TCRdb's table is partial and in-frame only. That table gives V, J and clone size, and the DNA gave D and trimming. The sample consists of some 100,000 clones, 80% to 90% of them appearing once. The clonotype originates from a woman in her sixties or seventies with acute or convalescent COVID-19. V gene TRBV3-1 (or the pseudogene TRBV3-2) combines with J gene TRBJ2-2; no definite D call. The sample taken for sequencing was peripheral blood. The CDR3 sequence: CASSQVVSAGELFF. DNA of the CDR3: TGTGCCAGCAGCCAAGTAGTGAGCGCCGGGGAGCTGTTTTTT.